These T cell receptor beta chains were read from a single sample in a study of T cells after yellow fever vaccination. TCRdb fed the 5' RACE reads into MiXCR, producing one record per CDR3 protein. This table holds 400,000 to 650,000 distinct CDR3 sequences, around a fifth found once. Sequencing used PBMCs, obtained about 20 days after the first yellow fever vaccination. These receptors were collected from a man aged 18 to 29 who received the YFV17D yellow fever vaccine. Each CDR3 is given with its conserved first and last residue. Each record gives: V gene, J gene, clone size, CDR3 length, D gene, CDR3 DNA, CDR3 protein. The D gene is left open where the match is weak. Where a row states a size, it is once, few, many or the class of an expanded clone; other rows omit it.

TRBV7-8	TRBJ2-3	NA	14	TRBD2	TGTGCCAGCAGCTTAGGCGGGGGACCAGATACGCAGTATTTT	CASSLGGGPDTQYF
TRBV9	TRBJ2-3	NA	15	TRBD2	TGTGCCAGCAGTAGGGGGACTAGCGGGGATAATACGCAGTATTTT	CASSRGTSGDNTQYF
TRBV4-3	TRBJ2-2	NA	14	NA	TGCGCCAGCAGCCAAGTTACTAGCTACGGGGAGCTGTTTTTT	CASSQVTSYGELFF
TRBV6-1	TRBJ2-5	NA	15	TRBD2	TGTGCCAGCAGTGGAACGCTAGCGGGGGGAAAGACCCAGTACTTC	CASSGTLAGGKTQYF
TRBV3-1	TRBJ1-5	few	15	NA	TGTGCCAGCAGCCAAGATGGTCCAGGGAATCAGCCCCAGCATTTT	CASSQDGPGNQPQHF
TRBV19	TRBJ2-1	NA	14	NA	TGTGCCAGTAGTCCGGGACACCTATACAATGAGCAGTTCTTC	CASSPGHLYNEQFF
TRBV5-4	TRBJ2-1	NA	17	NA	TGTGCCAGCAGCTCCGGGGGGACAGCCAGGCCCTACAATGAGCAGTTCTTC	CASSSGGTARPYNEQFF
TRBV7-3	TRBJ2-3	NA	14	NA	TGTGCCAGCAGCGTGACAGGAAGCACAGATACGCAGTATTTT	CASSVTGSTDTQYF
TRBV3-1	TRBJ2-1	few	16	TRBD2	TGTGCCAGCAGCCAACCGGGACTAGCGGGGGCCAATGAGCAGTTCTTC	CASSQPGLAGANEQFF
TRBV7-2	TRBJ2-3	NA	13	NA	TGTGCCAGCAGCTACCTCTGGGAAGATACGCAGTATTTT	CASSYLWEDTQYF
TRBV5-1	TRBJ1-1	many	15	NA	TGCGCCAGCAGCTTGGTTGGGGGCGATTACACTGAAGCTTTCTTT	CASSLVGGDYTEAFF
TRBV7-9	TRBJ2-3	few	15	TRBD2	TGTGCCAGCAGCTTTTTCGGCGGGGGAAGAGATACGCAGTATTTT	CASSFFGGGRDTQYF
TRBV11-2	TRBJ2-3	NA	15	NA	TGTGCCAGCAGCCGCCGACATGGAGTCACAGATACGCAGTATTTT	CASSRRHGVTDTQYF
TRBV4-3	TRBJ2-5	NA	14	TRBD1	TGCGCCAGCAGCCAAGAGACAGGGCAAGAGACCCAGTACTTC	CASSQETGQETQYF
TRBV27	TRBJ2-5	NA	18	TRBD1	TGTGCCAGCAGTATCCTGGACAGGGCGGGGCCTTCACGAGAGACCCAGTACTTC	CASSILDRAGPSRETQYF
TRBV4-1	TRBJ2-5	few	14	NA	TGCGCCAGCAGCCAAGTACAGAGCCAAGAGACCCAGTACTTC	CASSQVQSQETQYF
TRBV9	TRBJ2-3	few	17	NA	TGTGCCAGCAGCGGTGAAGGTGGGCTAGTGAGCGCAGATACGCAGTATTTT	CASSGEGGLVSADTQYF
TRBV12-3/TRBV12-4	TRBJ1-5	NA	13	NA	TGTGCCAGCAGCCATGGGGGGTATCAGCCCCAGCATTTT	CASSHGGYQPQHF
TRBV7-9	TRBJ2-1	NA	17	TRBD2	TGTGCCAGCAGTCCCGGGACTAGCTCCTTCTTCGACAATGAGCAGTTCTTC	CASSPGTSSFFDNEQFF
TRBV5-1	TRBJ2-5	NA	13	NA	TGCGCCAGCCGTGTGACACAGCAAGAGACCCAGTACTTC	CASRVTQQETQYF
TRBV12-3/TRBV12-4	TRBJ2-5	NA	13	NA	TGTGCCAGCAGGCCCTGGGGAGAAGAGACCCAGTACTTC	CASRPWGEETQYF
TRBV12-3/TRBV12-4	TRBJ2-2	few	15	TRBD1	TGTGCCAGCGGAACAGGGGGCGCGAACACCGGGGAGCTGTTTTTT	CASGTGGANTGELFF